Listed here are 28 T cell receptor beta chains from one sample, sequenced in a study of T cell responses to AZD1222 COVID-19 vaccine. Only in-frame clones appear in the TCRdb table, and some are missing; sequencing was by immunoSEQ multiplex PCR. The sample shows 100,000 to 150,000 clones, roughly 91% of them seen only once. The material was peripheral blood, obtained 28 days after the second AZD1222 dose. These receptor sequences come from an adult who received the AZD1222 COVID-19 vaccine.

This clone was found a few times. The chain is built from TRBV4-2 and TRBJ2-7; 15 bases fit TRBD2. This CDR3 region has 15 residues. CDR1 and CDR2 (germline): LGHNA, YNFKEQ. The trim removed 5 bases at V and 4 bases at J, leaving 3 bases unmatched. In DNA form, the CDR3 reads TGTGCCAGCAGCAGGACTAGCGGGAGGGAATACGAGCAGTACTTC. It yields the protein CASSRTSGREYEQYF.

CDR3 residues: CASSFGRVDLDTAQYF. As DNA, the CDR3 is TGTGCCAGCAGCTTCGGTAGAGTAGACCTAGACACGGCGCAGTACTTC. The rearrangement joins TRBV5-5 to TRBJ2-7; D ambiguous. This CDR3 contains 16 residues. Germline V gives CDR1 SGHKS, CDR2 YYEKEE (reference sequence). V gave up 2 bases and J gave up 9 bases, with 24 bases separating them.

The rearrangement joins TRBV19 to TRBJ1-2; TRBD1 matches 7 bases. Per germline, CDR1 LNHDA and CDR2 SQIVND (reference sequence). The CDR3 loop spans 14 amino acids. V lost 5 bases to trimming and J lost 6 bases; unmatched junction nucleotides: 9. The CDR3 bases are TGTGCCAGTAGTCGCACAGGGGAGTGGAATGGCTACACCTTC. As protein: CASSRTGEWNGYTF.

This chain links TRBV12-3 or TRBV12-4 with TRBJ2-3; D is ambiguous. The CDR3 spans 13 residues. V was clipped by 3 bases and J by 5 bases, with 9 bases between them. The CDR3 sequence: CASSFVVEDTQYF. For the CDR3, the DNA is TGTGCCAGCAGTTTTGTTGTGGAAGATACGCAGTATTTT.

V usage is TRBV11-2 and J usage is TRBJ1-4, with D unresolved. V was clipped by 5 bases and J by 0 bases, with 16 bases between them. Germline V gives CDR1 SGHAT, CDR2 FQNNGV. The CDR3 runs 17 residues. CDR3 DNA sequence: TGTGCCAGCAGCCCGAGGCGCAGAGGAACAACTAATGAAAAACTGTTTTTT. This codes for CASSPRRRGTTNEKLFF.

The gene calls are TRBV7-8 and TRBJ2-7; a weak D match, TRBD1 (6 bases). The CDR3 has 14 residues. V lost 5 bases and J lost 5, with 16 bases in between. Germline CDR1 and CDR2: SGHVS and FQNEAQ. CDR3 in amino acids: CASSDPRGVDEQYF. For the CDR3, the DNA is TGTGCCAGCAGCGACCCCAGGGGTGTCGACGAGCAGTACTTC. Variable domain in full (rest from reference TRBV7-8 and TRBJ2-7): GAGVSQSPRYKVAKRGQDVALRCDPISGHVSLFWYQQALGQGPEFLTYFQNEAQLDKSGLPSDRFFAERPEGSVSTLKIQRTQQEDSAVYLCASSDPRGVDEQYFGPGTRLTVT.

The J gene is TRBJ2-7, the V gene TRBV19; 7 bases are a match to TRBD1. The V gene end was trimmed by 3 bases and the J gene end by 4 bases; junction bases not matched to a gene: 12. The CDR3 totals 16 residues. Per germline, CDR1 LNHDA and CDR2 SQIVND (reference sequence). CDR3 protein: CASSISVRDSLYEQYF. The DNA of the CDR3 is TGTGCCAGTAGTATCTCAGTCCGGGACAGCTTATACGAGCAGTACTTC.

This clone came up a few times. The chain uses TRBV6-1 and TRBJ1-1; no reliable D call. V dropped 1 base and J dropped 5 bases, with 5 bases sitting between them. The V gene's germline CDR1 is MNHNS and CDR2 SASEGT. This CDR3 has 12 residues. DNA for the CDR3: TGTGCCAGCAGTGAAGGAGGAACTGAAGCTTTCTTT. Amino acid sequence: CASSEGGTEAFF.

V and J are TRBV21-1 and TRBJ1-2. TRBV21-1 is assigned pseudogene status. The CDR3 has 15 residues. DNA for the CDR3: TGTGCCAGCAGCAAAGCCGTTCTCCTCCACTATGGCTACACCTTC. Amino acid sequence: CASSKAVLLHYGYTF.

J is TRBJ2-5 and V is TRBV9; TRBD2 matches 13 bases. J was trimmed by 5 bases and V by 0 bases; bases with no gene match: 7. Germline V gene sequence: CDR1 SGDLS, CDR2 YYNGEE. The CDR3 has 17 residues. Here the CDR3 DNA reads TGTGCCAGCAGCGTAGGAGGACTAGCGGGAGTTCTTGAGACCCAGTACTTC. It is translated as CASSVGGLAGVLETQYF.

V usage is TRBV5-6 and J usage is TRBJ2-5; 8 positions agree with TRBD2. This CDR3 has 15 amino acids. Germline V gene sequence: CDR1 SGHDT, CDR2 YYEEEE. V gave up 1 base and J gave up 5 bases; unmatched junction bases: 7. The CDR3: CASSLQAGGRETQYF. In DNA, the CDR3 is TGTGCCAGCAGCTTGCAGGCGGGAGGAAGGGAGACCCAGTACTTC.

J is TRBJ2-7 and V is TRBV11-2; 7 positions match TRBD2. V gave up 1 base and J gave up 9 bases; unmatched junction bases: 3. CDR1 is SGHAT and CDR2 is FQNNGV in the germline V gene. The CDR3 runs 12 residues. The CDR3 is CASSLVGGGQYF. Written as DNA, the CDR3 is TGTGCCAGCAGCTTAGTAGGCGGGGGGCAGTACTTC.

This chain links TRBV7-8 with TRBJ1-6; no clear D gene. Per germline, CDR1 SGHVS and CDR2 FQNEAQ. This CDR3 has 14 amino acids. V lost 4 bases and J lost 8, with 12 bases in between. CDR3 loop: CASSSGYSHSPLHF. CDR3 nucleotides: TGTGCCAGCAGCTCCGGGTACAGCCATTCACCCCTCCACTTT.

The chain combines TRBV5-6 with TRBJ1-5; 8 bases map to TRBD1. The CDR3 totals 15 residues. Per the germline V gene, CDR1 is SGHDT and CDR2 is YYEEEE. After removal of 3 bases from V and 6 bases from J, the junction contained 8 bases not matched to a gene. For the CDR3, the DNA is TGTGCCAGCAGCTCTCGCAGGGGGCGGTTTCAGCCCCAGCATTTT. Translated, it gives CASSSRRGRFQPQHF.

This clone appeared once. The rearrangement uses TRBV9 and TRBJ2-3; D is undetermined. The CDR3 sequence is 11 residues long. Trimming stripped 4 bases from V and 4 bases from J, with 4 bases between. The germline V gene encodes CDR1 SGDLS and CDR2 YYNGEE. The DNA of the CDR3 is TGTGCCAGCAGCTCGGCAGATACGCAGTATTTT. Protein: CASSSADTQYF.

The rearrangement joins TRBV19 to TRBJ2-2, with TRBD2 matching 11 bases. CDR1 and CDR2 (germline): LNHDA, SQIVND (reference sequence). CDR3 length: 17 residues. V gave up 3 bases and J gave up 3 bases; unmatched junction bases: 6. CDR3 protein: CASSMKGLADHTGELFF. The CDR3, as DNA: TGTGCCAGTAGTATGAAGGGACTAGCGGACCACACCGGGGAGCTGTTTTTT.

V is TRBV24-1 and J is TRBJ2-3; D uncertain. This CDR3 is 15 amino acids long. Trimming took off 2 bases at V and 2 bases at J, with 10 bases between the two ends. Germline CDR1 and CDR2: KGHDR and SFDVKD. CDR3 sequence reads: CATSDWIGNTDTQYF. As DNA, the CDR3 is TGTGCCACCAGTGATTGGATAGGCAACACAGATACGCAGTATTTT.

The sample holds a few counts of this clone. The chain uses TRBV2 and TRBJ1-1; D not certain. V was trimmed by 7 bases and J by 1 base, leaving 13 bases between them. Germline CDR1 SNHLY, CDR2 FYNNEI. This CDR3 spans 14 amino acids. The CDR3 DNA is TGTGCCAGCACCAAGATAAGAGGGAACACTGAAGCTTTCTTT. This gives the protein CASTKIRGNTEAFF.

J is TRBJ2-1 and V is TRBV21-1; TRBD1, the table's D call, lacks a check against the DNA. TRBV21-1 is annotated as a pseudogene. The CDR3 loop spans 18 amino acids. The CDR3 here is CASSKGQSGTPPHNEQFF. The DNA for the CDR3 is TGTGCCAGCAGCAAAGGACAATCTGGGACACCCCCCCACAATGAGCAGTTCTTC.

The chain employs TRBV19 and TRBJ2-6, with D perhaps TRBD1 or TRBD2 (6 bases each). Germline V gives CDR1 LNHDA, CDR2 SQIVND (reference sequence). This CDR3 is 17 amino acids long. The V gene lost 7 bases and the J gene lost 0 bases, with 16 bases spanning the gap. The CDR3 DNA reads TGTGCCAGTAAGGGGGGCCTACCAATCTCTGGGGCCAACGTCCTGACTTTC. As protein: CASKGGLPISGANVLTF.

The CDR3 sequence: CASSQAELTLHF. In DNA, the CDR3 is TGTGCCAGCAGCCAAGCGGAATTGACCCTCCACTTT. The genes are TRBV3-1 (or the pseudogene TRBV3-2) and TRBJ1-6; no clear D gene. The V gene's germline CDR1 is LGHDT and CDR2 YNNKEL (reference sequence). V lost 1 base and J lost 14, with 9 bases in between. This CDR3 has 12 residues.

This clone was seen repeatedly, ten times or more. V usage is TRBV7-3 and J usage is TRBJ2-2; TRBD2 agrees at 7 bases. The germline V gene has CDR1 SGHTA and CDR2 FQGTGA. CDR3 size: 18 residues. The V segment lost 1 base and the J segment 2 bases; nucleotides outside the gene matches: 10. DNA for the CDR3: TGTGCCAGCAGCTTAATTGCGTCCGGGACTACCAACACCGGGGAGCTGTTTTTT. It yields the protein CASSLIASGTTNTGELFF.

The V and J genes are TRBV9 and TRBJ1-3; tentatively, D is TRBD1 (5 bases). Trimming cost V 4 bases and J 0 bases, with 11 bases left between them. In germline, CDR1 is SGDLS, CDR2 YYNGEE. The CDR3 runs 15 residues. The CDR3 spells CASSPRQFSGNTIYF. The CDR3 DNA reads TGTGCCAGCAGCCCGAGACAGTTCTCTGGAAACACCATATATTTT.

The chain employs TRBV13 and TRBJ2-7, with a tentative D call TRBD1 (6 bases). Germline V gene sequence: CDR1 PRHDT, CDR2 FYEKMQ (reference sequence). The CDR3 is made up of 12 amino acids. V lost 5 bases, J lost 9 bases, and 14 bases lay in between. DNA of the CDR3: TGTGCCAGCAGCCAAGGACAGATCCGGCAGTACTTC. Translation: CASSQGQIRQYF.

This clone occurred a few times. This chain connects TRBV4-1 to TRBJ2-1; a possible D gene is TRBD1 (5 bases). Germline loops: CDR1 MGHRA, CDR2 YSYEKL. Between the trimmed V and J ends, which lost 1 base and 8 bases, there was a span of 12 bases. This CDR3 region has 14 residues. The CDR3 DNA reads as TGCGCCAGCAGCCAAGCGTCACAGGCCGATGAGCAGTTCTTC. Amino acids: CASSQASQADEQFF.

This clone was detected once. The chain has TRBV7-6 and TRBJ2-7; TRBD1 is a possible D gene (6 bases). The CDR3 extends over 17 amino acids. V lost 4 bases to trimming and J lost 4 bases, with 23 bases between them. The germline V gene has CDR1 SGHVS and CDR2 FNYEAQ. The CDR3 coding sequence is TGTGCCAGCAGCTCTACGATAGGGGCAGGGGCCCAATACGAGCAGTACTTC. Translated: CASSSTIGAGAQYEQYF.

The chain combines TRBV15 with TRBJ1-2, with a possible D match to TRBD1 (6 bases). The CDR3 has 16 residues. From germline, CDR1 is LNHNV and CDR2 YYDKDF (reference sequence). V was cut by 0 bases and J by 4 bases, with 15 bases left in between. CDR3 nucleotides: TGTGCCACCAGCAGAGACTCAGGGGCGGCCCTCTATGGCTACACCTTC. It is translated as CATSRDSGAALYGYTF.

This chain uses TRBV7-3 with TRBJ2-1, with 9 nucleotides matching TRBD2. V shed 5 bases and J 2 bases; nucleotides not matched to a gene: 10. In germline, CDR1 is SGHTA, CDR2 FQGTGA. This CDR3 spans 17 amino acids. The CDR3 loop reads CASSPHNLAGPYNEQFF. DNA for the CDR3: TGTGCCAGCAGCCCCCACAATCTAGCGGGACCCTACAATGAGCAGTTCTTC.